One T cell receptor beta chain is described in this entry. Its antigen remains unknown. A read error may be the cause here, since a much bigger clone is one base away. Since the CDR3 does not end with the conserved phenylalanine or tryptophan, this likely comes from a read error. This sample is part of a study of T cell repertoires in aging, cancer and after chemotherapy. Study conclusions and caveats: Across the chemotherapy interval, each cancer cohort showed higher median generation probability, suggesting thymic rebound.

This CDR3 comprises 15 residues. CDR1 MNHEY and CDR2 SMNVEV come from the germline V gene (reference sequence). V was clipped by 6 bases and J by 1 base; unmatched bases: 9. Multiplex touch-down PCR with TRB-A/B primers amplified rearranged V-D-J TRB sequences. TCRdb fed the multiplex PCR reads into MiXCR, producing one record per CDR3 protein. The table shows some 5,600 distinct CDR3 sequences, with 23% occurring only once. The template was genomic DNA from peripheral blood, not RNA. Material for sequencing was blood. The chain recombines TRBV27 with TRBJ2-7, with 7 bases lining up with TRBD1. This sequence was found in a human donor with a blood cancer. This chain's CDR3 is CASRTDRVASYEQYS. The CDR3 DNA reads TGTGCCAGCAGAACCGACAGGGTGGCATCCTACGAGCAGTACTCC.